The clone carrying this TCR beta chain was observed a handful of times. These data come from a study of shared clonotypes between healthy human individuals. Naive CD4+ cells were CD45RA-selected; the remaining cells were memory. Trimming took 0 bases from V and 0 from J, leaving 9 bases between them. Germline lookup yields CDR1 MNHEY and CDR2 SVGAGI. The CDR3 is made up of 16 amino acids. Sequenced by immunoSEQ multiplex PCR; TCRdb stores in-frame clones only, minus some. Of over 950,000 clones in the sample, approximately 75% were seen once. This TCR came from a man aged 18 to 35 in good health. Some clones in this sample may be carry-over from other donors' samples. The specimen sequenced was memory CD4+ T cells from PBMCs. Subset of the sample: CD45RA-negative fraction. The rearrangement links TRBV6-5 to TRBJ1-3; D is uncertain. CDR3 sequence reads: CASSYSGQPSGNTIYF. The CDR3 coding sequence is TGTGCCAGCAGTTACTCAGGGCAGCCCTCTGGAAACACCATATATTTT.